The 16 T cell receptor beta chains in this list originate from one sample, sequenced in a study of cytomegalovirus exposure and HLA in healthy donors. PCR was performed using 60 Vbeta and 13 Jbeta primers. Produced via immunoSEQ multiplex PCR; TCRdb's table is partial and in-frame only. The sample consists of some 64,000 clones, roughly 90% of them appearing once. Specimen: PBMCs. The receptors were sampled from a man aged 25-40 years in good health and CMV-seropositive.

The chain is built from TRBV9 and TRBJ1-1; D remains ambiguous. This CDR3 region has 16 residues. Germline V gene lookup returns CDR1 SGDLS and CDR2 YYNGEE. With 5 bases removed from V and 1 base from J, the gap between germline ends came to 18 bases. CDR3 DNA sequence: TGTGCCAGCAGTCGTACTACCGCGATGAGGAACACTGAAGCTTTCTTT. Encoded protein: CASSRTTAMRNTEAFF. The whole variable domain, filled in from reference TRBV9 and TRBJ1-1, reads DSGVTQTPKHLITATGQRVTLRCSPRSGDLSVYWYQQSLDQGLQFLIQYYNGEERAKGNILERFSAQQFPDLHSELNLSSLELGDSALYFCASSRTTAMRNTEAFFGQGTRLTVV.

V gene TRBV6-1 combines with J gene TRBJ1-5; D is perhaps TRBD1 (6 bases). Germline V gives CDR1 MNHNS, CDR2 SASEGT. The length of the CDR3 is 15 residues. Trimming shortened V by 0 bases and J by 6 bases, and 12 bases separated the two germline ends. DNA of the CDR3: TGTGCCAGCAGTGAAGCATGGGGGCAAGGTCAGCCCCAGCATTTT. Its protein product is CASSEAWGQGQPQHF.

The chain links TRBV5-1 to TRBJ2-1; 9 positions agree with TRBD2. The CDR3 covers 15 residues. Losses at the gene ends were 2 bases for V and 7 bases for J; bases not matched to a gene: 7. Germline CDR1 is SGHRS and CDR2 is YFSETQ. The CDR3: CASSFSAGGVNEQFF. Here the CDR3 DNA reads TGCGCCAGCAGCTTTTCAGCGGGAGGAGTAAATGAGCAGTTCTTC.

In DNA form, the CDR3 reads TGTGCCAGCAGGCGTACAGGGAACACTGAAGCTTTCTTT. Translating gives CASRRTGNTEAFF. The rearrangement uses TRBV7-2 and TRBJ1-1; perhaps TRBD1 as D (5 bases). V lost 6 bases, J lost 1 base, and 9 bases lay in between. Germline CDR1 and CDR2: SGHTA and FQGNSA. CDR3 length: 13 amino acids. The variable domain in full, completed from reference TRBV7-2 and TRBJ1-1, reads GAGVSQSPSNKVTEKGKDVELRCDPISGHTALYWYRQSLGQGLEFLIYFQGNSAPDKSGLPSDRFSAERTGGSVSTLTIQRTQQEDSAVYLCASRRTGNTEAFFGQGTRLTVV.

V gene TRBV7-9 combines with J gene TRBJ1-2; weak D call: TRBD1 (6 bases). Trimming took off 5 bases at V and 7 bases at J, with 26 bases between the two ends. Germline V CDR1 and CDR2: SEHNR, FQNEAQ (reference sequence). This CDR3 is 17 amino acids long. The CDR3: CASSRNFRTEGLGGYTF. In DNA form, the CDR3 reads TGTGCCAGCAGCCGTAATTTTCGGACAGAGGGGTTAGGTGGCTACACCTTC.

The chain couples TRBV5-1 to TRBJ2-7, with TRBD1 identical over 7 bases. CDR3 length: 15 residues. V trimming: 0 bases; J trimming: 1 base; junction bases outside the gene matches: 4. Germline-derived CDR1 and CDR2 are SGHRS and YFSETQ. The CDR3 bases are TGCGCCAGCAGCTTGGGAGGGACAGCATCCTACGAGCAGTACTTC. Translation gives CASSLGGTASYEQYF.

The DNA for the CDR3 is TGTGCCAGCAGCCAAACAGGGAACTATGGCTACACCTTC. It yields the protein CASSQTGNYGYTF. The chain recombines TRBV6-1 with TRBJ1-2, with D possibly being TRBD1 (6 bases). The CDR3 runs to 13 residues. Germline values: CDR1 MNHNS, CDR2 SASEGT. Trimming took 6 bases from V and 2 from J, leaving 10 bases between them.

The chain links TRBV29-1 to TRBJ2-1; D is unresolved. Germline V CDR1 and CDR2: SQVTM, ANQGSEA. CDR3 size: 12 residues. V lost 1 base, J lost 8 bases, and 9 bases lay in between. The chain's CDR3 is CSVEVTRDEQFF. For the CDR3, the DNA is TGCAGCGTTGAAGTGACCCGGGATGAGCAGTTCTTC.

The V and J genes are TRBV14 and TRBJ1-2; D not resolved. The germline V gene encodes CDR1 SGHDN and CDR2 FVKESK. Trimming removed 0 bases from V and 8 bases from J, with 16 bases in between. The CDR3 totals 15 residues. CDR3 bases: TGTGCCAGCAGCCAAGAAAGCGGACGTCACCAAGGCTACACCTTC. Amino acid sequence: CASSQESGRHQGYTF.

The chain links TRBV27 to TRBJ1-5, with D unresolved. The germline gives CDR1 MNHEY, CDR2 SMNVEV (reference sequence). This CDR3 has 16 amino acids. Deletions cut 1 base from V and 2 bases from J, with 12 bases between. CDR3 DNA: TGTGCCAGCAGTTTATTGGGCAGCGGCGGCAATCAGCCCCAGCATTTT. As protein: CASSLLGSGGNQPQHF.

This clone is a singleton in its sample. The chain has TRBV4-1 and TRBJ2-1, with D hard to call. Trimming stripped 1 base from V and 4 bases from J, with 8 bases between. This CDR3 has 14 residues. CDR1 and CDR2 from the germline V gene are MGHRA and YSYEKL. The CDR3 DNA reads as TGCGCCAGCAGCCAAGTTCGACAATACAATGAGCAGTTCTTC. This translates into CASSQVRQYNEQFF.

The chain is built from TRBV6-5 and TRBJ1-2; 8 bases align to TRBD1. V lost 7 bases to trimming and J lost 4 bases; unmatched junction nucleotides: 11. Germline V gene data show CDR1 as MNHEY and CDR2 as SVGAGI. The CDR3 runs to 15 residues. This chain's CDR3 is CASKDRVVSAYGYTF. The CDR3 bases are TGTGCCAGCAAGGACAGGGTCGTATCCGCCTATGGCTACACCTTC.

This chain uses TRBV5-4 with TRBJ1-4; possibly TRBD1 for D (5 bases). The CDR3 is 13 residues long. Germline V gene data show CDR1 as SGHNT and CDR2 as YYREEE (reference sequence). The V end was cut by 3 bases, the J end by 6 bases, with 9 bases between. In DNA, the CDR3 is TGTGCCAGCAGCTCAGGGATTTATGAAAAACTGTTTTTT. It specifies CASSSGIYEKLFF.

J is TRBJ1-5 and V is TRBV2; perhaps TRBD1 as D (5 bases). The CDR3 consists of 14 residues. Germline V gene lookup returns CDR1 SNHLY and CDR2 FYNNEI. The V and J ends lost 4 bases and 2 bases respectively, with 9 bases between them. This CDR3 is CASSAQGGNQPQHF. The CDR3 nucleotides are TGTGCCAGCAGTGCTCAGGGTGGCAATCAGCCCCAGCATTTT.

This chain links TRBV7-9 with TRBJ2-7; no firm D call. The germline CDR1 and CDR2 sequences are SEHNR and FQNEAQ (reference sequence). The V end lost 1 base, the J end lost 4 bases, and 14 bases lay between the germline ends. The CDR3 has 15 residues. DNA of the CDR3: TGTGCCAGCAGCTTAGAACGCGAAGCCGGGTACGAGCAGTACTTC. Translating it yields CASSLEREAGYEQYF.

V and J are TRBV27 and TRBJ2-3; D is unresolved. V lost 2 bases and J lost 10, with 10 bases in between. Germline CDR1 MNHEY, CDR2 SMNVEV (reference sequence). The CDR3 is 12 residues long. The CDR3: CASSLGPTAQYF. For the CDR3, the DNA is TGTGCCAGCAGTTTAGGGCCAACAGCGCAGTATTTT.